The 2 T cell receptor beta chains presented below share a single source sample, sequenced in a study of T cell responses to AZD1222 COVID-19 vaccine. The repertoire was sequenced with immunoSEQ multiplex PCR; TCRdb's copy has only in-frame clones and lacks some. The top ten hold 4% to 5.5% of the sample, which has about 77,000 clones, 80% to 95% seen once. Sequencing used peripheral blood, obtained 28 days after the second AZD1222 dose. The receptor source for this set is an adult who received the AZD1222 COVID-19 vaccine.

The chain combines TRBV4-2 with TRBJ2-1; no clear D gene. Between the trimmed V and J ends, which lost 1 base and 10 bases, there was a span of 11 bases. CDR1 is LGHNA, CDR2 YNFKEQ, per germline. The CDR3 loop spans 13 amino acids. CDR3 sequence: CASSQAVAREQFF. The CDR3 DNA sequence: TGTGCCAGCAGCCAAGCGGTCGCGAGGGAGCAGTTCTTC.

The chain recombines TRBV11-2 with TRBJ1-1; D is unclear. Looked up from germline, CDR1 is SGHAT and CDR2 is FQNNGV. Deletions cut 6 bases from V and 1 base from J, with 21 bases between. The CDR3 consists of 17 residues. In nucleotides, the CDR3 is TGTGCCAGCAGTCCATTACGGCGTTTCGGGAAGAACACTGAAGCTTTCTTT. It encodes CASSPLRRFGKNTEAFF.